This T cell receptor beta chain was observed in a study of molecular identifiers for immune sequencing clone quantification. General observations from the study: Clones above 20 RNA copies contained over 99% of effector molecules and under 1% of naive molecules. Jurkat TCR RNA from one cell was spiked into about a million naive cells, and it was reportedly detectable there.

As previously described, bulk TCR libraries were made using listed TCR primers. TCRdb ran MiXCR on the PCR reads and lists one entry per CDR3 protein. The sample shows 100,000 or so distinct CDR3 sequences, 35% to 40% of them seen only once. This clonotype showed up just a few times. Antigen unknown. Naive CD8 T cells were sorted as CD8+CD4-CCR7+CD45RA+. CDR3 size: 15 residues. CDR1 is MNHEY and CDR2 is SMNVEV in the germline V gene (reference sequence). Trimming took 4 bases from V and 5 from J, leaving 16 bases between them. This chain connects TRBV27 to TRBJ2-3, with D maybe TRBD2 (6 bases). The material sequenced was naive CD8+ T cells from blood, with Jurkat cell RNA spiked in. Specified subset: FACS-sorted CD8+CD4-CCR7+CD45RA+ naive T cells. This receptor was taken from a human donor in good health. Some libraries in this study had Jurkat cell RNA spiked in. The chain's CDR3 is CASSSVPGEGDTQYF. Here the CDR3 DNA reads TGTGCCAGCAGTTCCGTGCCGGGAGAGGGAGATACGCAGTATTTT.